This T cell receptor beta chain is from a study of T cells expressing NK-cell markers. Study at large: Beta-chain profiling covered CD3+CD56+NKG2C+, CD3+CD56+NKG2C- and CD3+CD56-NKG2C+ sorted subsets.

From its re-call of the 5' RACE reads, TCRdb lists each CDR3 protein once, without DNA. Listed are 150,000 to 170,000 distinct CDR3 sequences; about 39% falls within the top ten. Remarks on this clonotype: Its antigen is currently unknown.

Overall study findings and caveats: There were several donors in whom these clonotypes also led the CD3+CD56-NKG2C+ fraction. Of the CD8+ T cells in six or seven donors, 1.0-7.0% belonged to dominant NKG2C+ clonotypes.

This CDR3 has 16 residues. The germline V gene has CDR1 SEHNR and CDR2 FQNEAQ (reference sequence). The chain carries TRBV7-9 and TRBJ2-3; there is no DNA to check the TCRdb D call of TRBD2. This receptor was taken from a woman aged 50 to 60 in good health. Sequenced material: blood T cells: a sorted CD56 or NKG2C T cell subset, CD4+ or CD8+ T cells, or bulk PBMC T cells (not recorded which). The CDR3 loop is CASSLLEGASTDTQYF.